The rows below give T cell receptor beta chains drawn from one sample of a study of blood T cell repertoires in COVID-19. TCRdb's copy holds only in-frame clones and misses some; the assay was immunoSEQ multiplex PCR. The top ten hold around 1.5% of the sample, which has roughly 400,000 clones, about 88% seen once. The sequenced sample consisted of PBMCs or T cells enriched from blood (not recorded which). These receptors were obtained from a woman under 30 who had been exposed to COVID-19. Each CDR3 is given with its conserved first and last residue. A D gene is named only where the DNA matches it firmly. The size of a clone is reported for some rows only, either as once, few or many, or as a class for expanded clones.

V	size	D	J	CDR3	DNA
TRBV7-8	NA	NA	TRBJ2-3	CASRAGLSTDTQYF	TGTGCCAGCAGGGCTGGACTAAGCACAGATACGCAGTATTTT
TRBV5-6	NA	NA	TRBJ2-7	CASSFSGPYEQYF	TGTGCCAGCAGCTTTAGCGGCCCATACGAGCAGTACTTC
TRBV11-2	NA	TRBD1	TRBJ1-6	CASRKQLDREGSYNSPLHF	TGTGCCAGCAGGAAACAACTGGACAGGGAAGGGTCCTATAATTCACCCCTCCACTTT
TRBV10-3	few	NA	TRBJ1-6	CAISDFGPQRASPLHF	TGTGCCATCAGTGACTTCGGACCGCAGCGGGCGTCACCCCTCCACTTT
TRBV5-4	NA	NA	TRBJ2-3	CASSFADFPITDTQYF	TGTGCCAGCAGCTTCGCGGATTTCCCTATCACAGATACGCAGTATTTT
TRBV9	NA	NA	TRBJ1-6	CASSPGSSYNSPLHF	TGTGCCAGCAGCCCGGGTAGCTCCTATAATTCACCCCTCCACTTT
TRBV6-5	NA	NA	TRBJ1-2	CASSYRGTWDGYTF	TGTGCCAGCAGTTATAGGGGGACGTGGGACGGCTACACCTTC
TRBV27	once	TRBD2	TRBJ2-2	CASSLAGGPATGELFF	TGTGCCAGCAGTTTAGCGGGAGGGCCGGCCACCGGGGAGCTGTTTTTT
TRBV7-6	NA	NA	TRBJ1-1	CASSSVEEVGTEAFF	TGTGCCAGCAGCTCGGTTGAGGAAGTTGGCACTGAAGCTTTCTTT
TRBV4-1	few	TRBD1	TRBJ1-1	CASSRDRDRLNTEAFF	TGCGCCAGCAGTCGGGACCGGGACAGATTGAACACTGAAGCTTTCTTT
TRBV28	NA	NA	TRBJ1-5	CASSRDRGREGQPQHF	TGTGCCAGCAGTAGAGACCGGGGACGGGAGGGTCAGCCCCAGCATTTT
TRBV12-3/TRBV12-4	NA	TRBD2	TRBJ2-1	CASRGGYNEQFF	TGTGCCAGCAGGGGAGGGTACAATGAGCAGTTCTTC
TRBV19	few	TRBD1	TRBJ2-7	CASSIGDSSYEQYF	TGTGCCAGTAGTATAGGGGACAGCTCCTACGAGCAGTACTTC
TRBV19	NA	NA	TRBJ1-1	CASKEGSAEAFF	TGTGCCAGTAAAGAGGGATCAGCTGAAGCTTTCTTT
TRBV7-2	NA	NA	TRBJ2-3	CASSLRQDKNTQYF	TGTGCCAGCAGCTTAAGGCAGGACAAGAATACGCAGTATTTT
TRBV21-1	NA	NA	TRBJ1-5	CASSKKGSGARYSNQPQHF	TGTGCCAGCAGCAAAAAAGGTTCAGGGGCGCGTTATAGCAATCAGCCCCAGCATTTT
TRBV5-4	NA	NA	TRBJ1-5	CASSLHGNQPQHF	TGTGCCAGCAGCTTGCACGGTAATCAGCCCCAGCATTTT
TRBV10-1	NA	NA	TRBJ2-7	CASSEYITGFYEQYF	TGCGCCAGCAGTGAGTACATAACAGGGTTTTACGAGCAGTACTTC
TRBV23-1	NA	NA	TRBJ2-7	CASRPTPTAHYEQYF	TGCGCCAGCAGACCAACCCCGACAGCGCACTACGAGCAGTACTTC
TRBV6-5	few	NA	TRBJ2-3	CASSFLPNSADTQYF	TGTGCCAGCAGTTTTCTCCCAAATAGCGCAGATACGCAGTATTTT
TRBV28	NA	NA	TRBJ1-6	CASTLGGNNSPLHF	TGTGCCAGCACCTTGGGCGGGAATAATTCACCCCTCCACTTT
TRBV24-1	NA	NA	TRBJ2-3	CATSDPVGLYTDTQYF	TGTGCCACCAGTGACCCTGTGGGGCTTTACACAGATACGCAGTATTTT
TRBV24-1	NA	NA	TRBJ1-1	CAISAGVGTEAFF	TGTGCCATTAGTGCGGGGGTCGGCACTGAAGCTTTCTTT
TRBV4-2	NA	NA	TRBJ2-3	CASSQATGSQVMADTQYF	TGTGCCAGCAGCCAAGCCACCGGTAGTCAGGTGATGGCAGATACGCAGTATTTT
TRBV29-1	NA	TRBD1	TRBJ2-2	CSVLRVEGAGTGELFF	TGCAGCGTTTTAAGGGTTGAGGGGGCGGGCACCGGGGAGCTGTTTTTT
TRBV11-2	NA	NA	TRBJ1-1	CASSLSGLEAFF	TGTGCCAGCAGCTTATCAGGGCTTGAAGCTTTCTTT
TRBV28	NA	TRBD2	TRBJ2-3	CASSSLAGKTDTQYF	TGTGCCAGCAGTTCACTAGCGGGAAAGACAGATACGCAGTATTTT
TRBV29-1	NA	NA	TRBJ2-1	CSVPRSARGYNEQFF	TGCAGCGTACCCCGTAGTGCTAGGGGCTACAATGAGCAGTTCTTC
TRBV6-4	few	NA	TRBJ2-7	CASSDDLRGEQYF	TGTGCCAGCAGTGACGATCTAAGAGGCGAGCAGTACTTC
TRBV5-5	NA	NA	TRBJ1-2	CASSLDAELQSIYGYTF	TGTGCCAGCAGCTTAGATGCGGAGTTACAATCTATCTATGGCTACACCTTC
TRBV7-9	NA	TRBD1	TRBJ2-3	CASSPDRASSDTQYF	TGTGCCAGCAGCCCCGACAGGGCTTCGTCAGATACGCAGTATTTT
TRBV28	NA	TRBD2	TRBJ2-1	CASSFWREQDNEQFF	TGTGCCAGCAGTTTCTGGCGGGAGCAGGACAATGAGCAGTTCTTC
TRBV6-4	NA	TRBD1	TRBJ1-3	CASSATGTGVYSGNTIYF	TGTGCCAGCAGTGCCACCGGGACAGGGGTTTACTCTGGAAACACCATATATTTT
TRBV28	NA	NA	TRBJ1-1	CASKQAGYKAFF	TGTGCCAGCAAGCAGGCAGGGTACAAAGCTTTCTTT
TRBV7-2	NA	NA	TRBJ2-2	CASSLVRDTGELFF	TGTGCCAGCAGCTTAGTTCGGGACACCGGGGAGCTGTTTTTT
TRBV4-3	NA	NA	TRBJ1-4	CASSQETVSGGRGNEKLFF	TGCGCCAGCAGCCAAGAAACCGTGTCCGGGGGGCGAGGTAATGAAAAACTGTTTTTT
TRBV2	NA	NA	TRBJ2-1	CASSPRGSGYNEQFF	TGTGCCAGCAGTCCCCGGGGTAGCGGCTACAATGAGCAGTTCTTC
TRBV11-1	NA	TRBD1	TRBJ2-3	CASSLVRGPDTQYF	TGTGCCAGCAGCTTAGTAAGGGGGCCAGATACGCAGTATTTT
TRBV5-6	NA	NA	TRBJ1-2	CASSFIGTMGKEGYTF	TGTGCCAGCAGCTTTATCGGGACTATGGGAAAGGAAGGCTACACCTTC
TRBV10-3	NA	NA	TRBJ2-7	CAISEPPGEQYF	TGTGCCATCAGTGAGCCTCCGGGAGAGCAGTACTTC
TRBV3-1/TRBV3-2	NA	NA	TRBJ1-1	CASSLFRGLGNTEAFF	TGTGCCAGCAGCTTATTTAGGGGGTTGGGCAACACTGAAGCTTTCTTT
TRBV19	NA	NA	TRBJ1-5	CASSPRVNFLSNQPQHF	TGTGCCAGTAGTCCCCGGGTCAACTTTTTGAGCAATCAGCCCCAGCATTTT
TRBV19	NA	TRBD1	TRBJ2-5	CASSIPGQVQETQYF	TGTGCCAGTAGTATCCCCGGACAGGTGCAAGAGACCCAGTACTTC
TRBV23-1	NA	NA	TRBJ2-2	CASSQTHRDTDPNTGELFF	TGCGCCAGCAGTCAAACCCACCGGGACACCGACCCCAACACCGGGGAGCTGTTTTTT
TRBV11-1	NA	TRBD1	TRBJ2-7	CASSPGVTGGDYEQYF	TGTGCCAGCAGCCCGGGTGTGACAGGGGGCGATTACGAGCAGTACTTC
TRBV10-1	NA	NA	TRBJ1-1	CASSEGLSMNTEAFF	TGCGCCAGCAGTGAGGGACTTTCCATGAACACTGAAGCTTTCTTT